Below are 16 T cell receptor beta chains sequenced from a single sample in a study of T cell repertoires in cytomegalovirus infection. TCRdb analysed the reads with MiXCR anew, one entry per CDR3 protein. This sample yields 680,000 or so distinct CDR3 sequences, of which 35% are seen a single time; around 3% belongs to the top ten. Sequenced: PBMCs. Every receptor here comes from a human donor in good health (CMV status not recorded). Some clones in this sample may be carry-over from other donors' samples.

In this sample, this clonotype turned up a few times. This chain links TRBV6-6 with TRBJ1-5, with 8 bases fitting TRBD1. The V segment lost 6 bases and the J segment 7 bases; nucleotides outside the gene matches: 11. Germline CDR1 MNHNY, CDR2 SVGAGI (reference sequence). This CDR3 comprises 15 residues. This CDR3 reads CASRATGGRGQPQHF. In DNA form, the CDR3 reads TGTGCCAGCAGGGCTACAGGGGGAAGGGGGCAGCCCCAGCATTTT.

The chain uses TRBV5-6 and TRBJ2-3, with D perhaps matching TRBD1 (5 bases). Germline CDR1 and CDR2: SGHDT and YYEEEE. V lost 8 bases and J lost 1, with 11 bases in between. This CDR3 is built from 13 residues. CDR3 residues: CASGWGRTDTQYF. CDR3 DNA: TGTGCCAGTGGGTGGGGCCGCACAGATACGCAGTATTTT. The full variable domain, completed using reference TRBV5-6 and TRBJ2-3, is DAGVTQSPTHLIKTRGQQVTLRCSPKSGHDTVSWYQQALGQGPQFIFQYYEEEERQRGNFPDRFSGHQFPNYSSELNVNALLLGDSALYLCASGWGRTDTQYFGPGTRLTVL.

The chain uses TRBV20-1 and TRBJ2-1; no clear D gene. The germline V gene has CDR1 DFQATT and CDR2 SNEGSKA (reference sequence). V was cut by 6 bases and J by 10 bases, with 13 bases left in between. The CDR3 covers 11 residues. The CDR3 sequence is CSATSRLEQFF. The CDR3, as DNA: TGCAGTGCGACATCCCGGCTCGAGCAGTTCTTC.

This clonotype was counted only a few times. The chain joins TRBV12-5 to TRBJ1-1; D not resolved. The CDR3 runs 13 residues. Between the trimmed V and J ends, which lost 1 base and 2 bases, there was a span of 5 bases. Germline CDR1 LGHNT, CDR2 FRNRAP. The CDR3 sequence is CASGLEVNTEAFF. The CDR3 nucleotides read TGTGCTAGTGGTTTGGAAGTAAACACTGAAGCTTTCTTT.

As DNA, the CDR3 is TGTGCCAGTAGTACCCAGACTAGCGGGAGAGCCTACGAGCAGTACTTC. Protein sequence: CASSTQTSGRAYEQYF. The rearrangement joins TRBV19 to TRBJ2-7; 12 bases are shared with TRBD2. Germline CDR1 LNHDA, CDR2 SQIVND (reference sequence). V lost 4 bases, J lost 2 bases, and 6 bases stayed unmatched. The CDR3 contains 16 residues. Full variable domain (outside the CDR3, taken from reference TRBV19 and TRBJ2-7): DGGITQSPKYLFRKEGQNVTLSCEQNLNHDAMYWYRQDPGQGLRLIYYSQIVNDFQKGDIAEGYSVSREKKESFPLTVTSAQKNPTAFYLCASSTQTSGRAYEQYFGPGTRLTVT.

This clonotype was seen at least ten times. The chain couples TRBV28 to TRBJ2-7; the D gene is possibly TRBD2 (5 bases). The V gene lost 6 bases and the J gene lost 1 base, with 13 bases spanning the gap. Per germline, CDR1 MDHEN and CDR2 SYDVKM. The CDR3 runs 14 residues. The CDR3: CASRSTGVSYEQYF. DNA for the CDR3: TGTGCCAGCAGATCTACCGGGGTTTCCTACGAGCAGTACTTC.

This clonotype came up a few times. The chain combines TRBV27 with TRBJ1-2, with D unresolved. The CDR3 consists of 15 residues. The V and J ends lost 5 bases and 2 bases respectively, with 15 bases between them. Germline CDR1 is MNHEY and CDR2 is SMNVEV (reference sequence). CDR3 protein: CASSPSLGGNYGYTF. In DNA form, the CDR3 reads TGTGCCAGCAGTCCGTCGTTGGGTGGCAACTATGGCTACACCTTC.

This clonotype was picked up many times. Written as DNA, the CDR3 is TGTGCCAGCAGTTTAAGCTCCCCAGGAGGGACTAGCGGGAGGGCCGGGCAGTTCTTC. Translated: CASSLSSPGGTSGRAGQFF. The gene calls are TRBV12-3 or TRBV12-4 and TRBJ2-1, with TRBD2 matching over 16 bases. The trim removed 2 bases at V and 12 bases at J, leaving 16 bases unmatched. CDR3 length: 19 amino acids.

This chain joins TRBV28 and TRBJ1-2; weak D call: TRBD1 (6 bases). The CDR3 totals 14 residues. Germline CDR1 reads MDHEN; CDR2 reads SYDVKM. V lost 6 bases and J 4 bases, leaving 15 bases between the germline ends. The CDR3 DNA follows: TGTGCCAGCAGGTCATGGGGGGGCCGCTATGGCTACACCTTC. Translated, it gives CASRSWGGRYGYTF.

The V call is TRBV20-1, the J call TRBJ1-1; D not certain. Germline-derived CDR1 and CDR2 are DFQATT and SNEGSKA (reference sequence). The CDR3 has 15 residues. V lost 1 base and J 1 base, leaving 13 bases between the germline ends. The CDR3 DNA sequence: TGCAGTGCTAGAGGGAACTCCGGGCCGAACACTGAAGCTTTCTTT. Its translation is CSARGNSGPNTEAFF.

This CDR3 is CASSEGGQGWETQYF. Here the CDR3 DNA reads TGTGCCAGCAGTGAAGGGGGACAGGGTTGGGAGACCCAGTACTTC. This rearrangement joins TRBV2 to TRBJ2-5, with TRBD1 matching 9 bases. The ends lost 1 base at V and 5 bases at J; junction bases unmatched: 5. There are 15 residues in the CDR3. Per the germline V gene, CDR1 is SNHLY and CDR2 is FYNNEI.

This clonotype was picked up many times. The CDR3 bases are TGTGCCAGTGTTAGGGACCTAGCCAAAAACATTCAGTACTTC. It translates to CASVRDLAKNIQYF. The chain couples TRBV6-1 to TRBJ2-4, with D tentatively TRBD1 or TRBD2 (5 bases each). V was clipped by 9 bases and J by 0 bases, with 12 bases between them. Germline CDR1 reads MNHNS; CDR2 reads SASEGT. This CDR3 has 14 amino acids.

This CDR3 reads CASSLEGVGKTQYF. In DNA, the CDR3 is TGCGCCAGCAGCTTGGAGGGTGTTGGAAAGACCCAGTACTTC. This chain links TRBV5-1 with TRBJ2-5; no definite D call. The CDR3 has 14 residues. Germline V gene data show CDR1 as SGHRS and CDR2 as YFSETQ. The V gene lost 0 bases and the J gene lost 6 bases, with 12 bases spanning the gap.

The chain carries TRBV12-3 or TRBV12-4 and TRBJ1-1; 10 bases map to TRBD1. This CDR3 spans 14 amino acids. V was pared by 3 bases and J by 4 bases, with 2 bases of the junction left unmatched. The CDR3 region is CASSLGTGVTEAFF. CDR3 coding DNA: TGTGCCAGCAGTTTGGGGACAGGGGTCACTGAAGCTTTCTTT.

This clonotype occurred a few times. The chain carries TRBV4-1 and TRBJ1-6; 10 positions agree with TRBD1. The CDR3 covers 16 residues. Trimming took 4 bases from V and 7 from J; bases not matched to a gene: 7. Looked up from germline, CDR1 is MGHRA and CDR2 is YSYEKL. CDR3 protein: CASSREGQGTNSPLHF. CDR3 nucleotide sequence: TGCGCCAGCAGCCGAGAGGGACAGGGGACGAATTCACCCCTCCACTTT.

The CDR3 here is CASKTGSSGNTIYF. CDR3 bases: TGTGCCAGTAAGACGGGGAGCTCTGGAAACACCATATATTTT. The chain joins TRBV6-1 to TRBJ1-3; D gene uncertain. The CDR3 spans 14 residues. CDR1 is MNHNS, CDR2 SASEGT, per germline. Trimming removed 9 bases at V and 0 bases at J, with 12 bases between.